This record looks at one T cell receptor beta chain sequence and its context. The antigen remains unidentified. Generated by immunoSEQ multiplex PCR, the TCRdb table keeps only in-frame clones and is missing some. The table shows some 2,000,000 clones, with 95% occurring only once. This sample stems from a study of shared clonotypes between healthy human individuals. Overall study findings and caveats: It was expected that sequencing depth would affect clonotype sharing among donors. Incomplete sequencing of sorted subsets was indicated by rarefaction despite large depth.

Splitting of CD4+ cells produced CD45RA+ naive and CD45RA-negative memory subsets. From germline, CDR1 is SGHTA and CDR2 FQGNSA. This CDR3 is 15 amino acids long. Trimming cost V 1 base and J 4 bases, with 13 bases left between them. The chain uses TRBV7-2 and TRBJ1-1; D is uncertain. The specimen was naive CD4+ T cells sorted from blood. Documented subset: CD45RA+ positively selected. The sequence was obtained from a man younger than 30 in good health. CDR3: CASSLGGTPGTEAFF. The CDR3 DNA reads TGTGCCAGCAGCTTAGGGGGTACACCGGGCACTGAAGCTTTCTTT.